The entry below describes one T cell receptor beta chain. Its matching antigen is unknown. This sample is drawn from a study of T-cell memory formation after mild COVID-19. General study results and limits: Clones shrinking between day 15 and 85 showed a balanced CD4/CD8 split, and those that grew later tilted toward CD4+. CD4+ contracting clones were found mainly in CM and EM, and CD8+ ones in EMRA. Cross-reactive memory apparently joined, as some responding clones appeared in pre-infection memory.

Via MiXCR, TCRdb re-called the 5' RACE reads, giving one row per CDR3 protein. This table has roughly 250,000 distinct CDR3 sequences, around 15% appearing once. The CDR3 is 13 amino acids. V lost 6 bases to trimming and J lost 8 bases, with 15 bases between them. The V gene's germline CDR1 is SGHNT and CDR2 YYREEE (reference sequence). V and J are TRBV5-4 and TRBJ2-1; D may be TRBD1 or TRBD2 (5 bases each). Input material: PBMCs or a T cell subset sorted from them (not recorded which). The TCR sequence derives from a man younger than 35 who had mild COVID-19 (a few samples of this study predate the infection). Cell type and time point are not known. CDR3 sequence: CASTIPGPDEQFF. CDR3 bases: TGTGCCAGCACGATACCGGGACCCGATGAGCAGTTCTTC.